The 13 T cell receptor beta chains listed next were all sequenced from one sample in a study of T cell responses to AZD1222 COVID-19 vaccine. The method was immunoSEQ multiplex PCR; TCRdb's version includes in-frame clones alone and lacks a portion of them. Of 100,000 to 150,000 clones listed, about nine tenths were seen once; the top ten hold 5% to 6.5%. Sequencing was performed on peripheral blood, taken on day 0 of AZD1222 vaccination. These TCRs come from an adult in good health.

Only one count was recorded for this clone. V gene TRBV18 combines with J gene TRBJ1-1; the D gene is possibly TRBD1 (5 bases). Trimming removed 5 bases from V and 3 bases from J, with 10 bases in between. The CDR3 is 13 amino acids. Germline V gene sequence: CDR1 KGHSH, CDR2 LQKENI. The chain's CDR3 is CASSAGLDTEAFF. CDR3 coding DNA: TGTGCCAGCTCAGCAGGGCTTGACACTGAAGCTTTCTTT.

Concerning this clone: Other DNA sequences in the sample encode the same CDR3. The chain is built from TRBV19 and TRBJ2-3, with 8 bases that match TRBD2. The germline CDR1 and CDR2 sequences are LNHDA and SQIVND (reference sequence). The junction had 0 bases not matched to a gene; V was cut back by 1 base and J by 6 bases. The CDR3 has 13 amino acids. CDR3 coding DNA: TGTGCCAGTAGTATAGGCGGGGGGGATACGCAGTATTTT. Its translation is CASSIGGGDTQYF.

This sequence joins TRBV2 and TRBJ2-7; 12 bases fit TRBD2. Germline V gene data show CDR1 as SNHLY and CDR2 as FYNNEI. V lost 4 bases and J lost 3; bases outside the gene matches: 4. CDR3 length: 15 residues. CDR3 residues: CASSARTSGNYEQYF. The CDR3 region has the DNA TGTGCCAGCAGTGCCCGGACTAGCGGGAACTACGAGCAGTACTTC.

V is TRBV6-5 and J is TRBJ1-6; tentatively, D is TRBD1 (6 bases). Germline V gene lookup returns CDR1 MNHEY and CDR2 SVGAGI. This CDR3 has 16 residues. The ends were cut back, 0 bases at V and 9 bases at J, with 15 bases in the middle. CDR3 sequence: CASSYSRNRVGSPLHF. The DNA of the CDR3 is TGTGCCAGCAGTTACTCGAGGAACAGGGTGGGTTCACCCCTCCACTTT.

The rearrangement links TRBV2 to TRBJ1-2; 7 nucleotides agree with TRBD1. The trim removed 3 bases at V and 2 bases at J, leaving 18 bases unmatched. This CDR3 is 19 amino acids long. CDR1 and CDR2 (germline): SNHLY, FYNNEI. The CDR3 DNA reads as TGTGCCAGCAGTGACCCCGGGCAGACAGGGCTAGGAAAAAACTATGGCTACACCTTC. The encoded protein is CASSDPGQTGLGKNYGYTF.

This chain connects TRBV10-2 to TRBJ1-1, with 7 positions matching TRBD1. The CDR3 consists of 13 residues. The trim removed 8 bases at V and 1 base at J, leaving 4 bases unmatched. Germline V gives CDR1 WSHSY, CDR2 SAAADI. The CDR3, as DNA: TGCGCCAGCGCCTACAGGGGGAACACTGAAGCTTTCTTT. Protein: CASAYRGNTEAFF.

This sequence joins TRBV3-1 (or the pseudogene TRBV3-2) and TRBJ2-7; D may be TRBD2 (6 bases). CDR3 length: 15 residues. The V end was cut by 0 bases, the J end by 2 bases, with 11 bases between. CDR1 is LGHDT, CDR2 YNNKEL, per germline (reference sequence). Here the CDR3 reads CASSQDLGLTYEQYF. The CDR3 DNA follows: TGTGCCAGCAGCCAAGATCTGGGACTTACCTACGAGCAGTACTTC.

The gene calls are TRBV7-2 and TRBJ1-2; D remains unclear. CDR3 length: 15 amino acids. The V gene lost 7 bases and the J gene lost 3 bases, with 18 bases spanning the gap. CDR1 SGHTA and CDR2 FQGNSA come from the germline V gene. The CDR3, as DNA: TGTGCCAGCACGGATGGGGATCCCCCTTACTATGGCTACACCTTC. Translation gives CASTDGDPPYYGYTF.

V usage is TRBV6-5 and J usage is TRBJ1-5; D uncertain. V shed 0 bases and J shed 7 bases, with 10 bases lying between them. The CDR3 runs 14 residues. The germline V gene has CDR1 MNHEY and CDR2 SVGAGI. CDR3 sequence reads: CASSYSQEGQPQHF. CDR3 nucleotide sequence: TGTGCCAGCAGTTACTCGCAGGAAGGCCAGCCCCAGCATTTT.

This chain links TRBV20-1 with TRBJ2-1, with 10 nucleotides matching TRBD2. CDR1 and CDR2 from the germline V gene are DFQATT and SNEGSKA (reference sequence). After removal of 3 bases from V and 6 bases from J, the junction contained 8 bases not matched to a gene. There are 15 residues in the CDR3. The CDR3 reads CSASTAGGSLNEQFF. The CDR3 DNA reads TGCAGTGCTAGTACAGCGGGGGGGTCTCTCAATGAGCAGTTCTTC.

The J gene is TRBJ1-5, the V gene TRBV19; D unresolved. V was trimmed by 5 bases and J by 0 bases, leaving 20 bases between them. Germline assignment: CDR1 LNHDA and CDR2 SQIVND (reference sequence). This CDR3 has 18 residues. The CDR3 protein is CASSDPSEYLYSNQPQHF. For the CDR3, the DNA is TGTGCCAGTAGTGATCCGTCGGAATACCTATATAGCAATCAGCCCCAGCATTTT.

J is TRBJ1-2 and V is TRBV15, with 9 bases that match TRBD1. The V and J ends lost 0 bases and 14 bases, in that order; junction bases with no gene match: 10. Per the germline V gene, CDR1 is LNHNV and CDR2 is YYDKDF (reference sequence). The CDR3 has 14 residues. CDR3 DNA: TGTGCCACCAGCAGAGATGGGACAGGGACTAGGGCGACCTTC. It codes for CATSRDGTGTRATF.

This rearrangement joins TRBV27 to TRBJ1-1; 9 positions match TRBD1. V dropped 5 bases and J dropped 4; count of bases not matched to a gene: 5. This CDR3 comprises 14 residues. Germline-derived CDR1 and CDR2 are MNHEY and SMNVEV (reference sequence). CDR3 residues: CASSRDRDGTEAFF. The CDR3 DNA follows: TGTGCCAGCAGTCGGGACAGGGATGGCACTGAAGCTTTCTTT.